Each of the 2 T cell receptor beta chains below was sequenced from the same sample in a study of T cells in women clearing cervical HPV infection (dated by TCRdb to the late 2010s). Preparation of the library involved the immunoSEQ multiplex PCR assay. TCRdb stores this immuneACCESS table with in-frame sequences only. Part of the clones is absent; in the studies checked, under half of the shortfall reflects unresolved V genes, and no reason is known for the rest. The sample's table lists a count of more than 20,000 clones. The leading ten clones occupy less than 30% of the sample. The sequencing sample was made of blood buffy coat. The receptors come from a woman between 18 and 70 years old with a cervical HPV16 infection that either progressed to CIN3+ or cleared (not recorded which).

Partial CDR3 DNA: TGCGCCAGCAGCCCACAGCCTACCAACTATGGC. Encoded protein: CASSPQPTNYG. The CDR3 in full is CASSPQPTNYGYTF. This chain connects TRBV5-1 to TRBJ1-2, with unresolved D. The read is 3 residues too short to cover the CDR3 end, so that end is filled in from the germline J gene. CDR1 and CDR2 from the germline V gene are SGHRS and YFSETQ. Trimming shortened V by 4 bases and J by 2 bases, and 12 bases separated the two germline ends. The CDR3 covers 14 residues.

Comments on this clone: The read ends 3 residues early relative to the CDR3; the germline J gene fills the gap. V usage is TRBV11-3 and J usage is TRBJ2-7; no clear D gene. This CDR3 contains 14 residues. Germline V gene sequence: CDR1 SGHNT, CDR2 YENEEA. V lost 1 base and J 0 bases, leaving 7 bases between the germline ends. The sequenced part of the CDR3 DNA is TGTGCCAGCAGCTTAGTTTCTTCCTCCTACGAG. Translation: CASSLVSSSYE. The entire CDR3 is CASSLVSSSYEQYF.